The 5 T cell receptor beta chains below come from one sample, sequenced in a study of blood T cell repertoires in COVID-19. Profiled with immunoSEQ multiplex PCR; TCRdb holds only in-frame clones, not every one. The sample shows 300,000 or so clones, around 90% of them seen only once. The sequenced sample was peripheral blood. The receptor set was obtained from a man aged 45-65 years with active or convalescent COVID-19.

The CDR3 protein is CASSLGPNTDTQYF. CDR3 bases: TGTGCCAGCAGCTTAGGGCCGAACACAGATACGCAGTATTTT. The rearrangement joins TRBV7-6 to TRBJ2-3; no clear D gene. The CDR3 covers 14 residues. V was cut by 1 base and J by 2 bases, with 7 bases left in between. Germline loops: CDR1 SGHVS, CDR2 FNYEAQ. The full variable domain, completed using reference TRBV7-6 and TRBJ2-3, is GAGVSQSPRYKVTKRGQDVALRCDPISGHVSLYWYRQALGQGPEFLTYFNYEAQQDKSGLPNDRFSAERPEGSISTLTIQRTEQRDSAMYRCASSLGPNTDTQYFGPGTRLTVL.

The chain joins TRBV9 to TRBJ1-2, with no clear D. V lost 3 bases to trimming and J lost 4 bases, with 10 bases between them. Looked up from germline, CDR1 is SGDLS and CDR2 is YYNGEE. The CDR3 sequence is 13 residues long. CDR3 nucleotide sequence: TGTGCCAGCAGCGGCGGACTGGCCTATGGCTACACCTTC. This encodes CASSGGLAYGYTF.

The chain couples TRBV19 to TRBJ1-1; 10 nucleotides align to TRBD1. This CDR3 spans 13 amino acids. The trim removed 4 bases at V and 6 bases at J, leaving 2 bases unmatched. Germline V CDR1 and CDR2: LNHDA, SQIVND (reference sequence). Written as DNA, the CDR3 is TGTGCCAGTAGTAGAGACAGGGGGCCTGAAGCTTTCTTT. Its translation is CASSRDRGPEAFF. Drawing the rest from reference TRBV19 and TRBJ1-1, the complete variable domain is DGGITQSPKYLFRKEGQNVTLSCEQNLNHDAMYWYRQDPGQGLRLIYYSQIVNDFQKGDIAEGYSVSREKKESFPLTVTSAQKNPTAFYLCASSRDRGPEAFFGQGTRLTVV.

J is TRBJ2-5 and V is TRBV18, with TRBD2 matching over 12 bases. After removal of 3 bases from V and 4 bases from J, the junction contained 3 bases not matched to a gene. The CDR3 has 15 amino acids. CDR1 KGHSH and CDR2 LQKENI come from the germline V gene. The CDR3 DNA sequence: TGTGCCAGCTCACCCGGACTAGCGGGATTAGAGACCCAGTACTTC. Its protein product is CASSPGLAGLETQYF.

The V gene is TRBV20-1, the J gene TRBJ2-3; 8 nucleotides line up with TRBD2. With 3 bases clipped from V and 2 bases from J, the junction kept 10 bases outside the gene matches. Germline values: CDR1 DFQATT, CDR2 SNEGSKA (reference sequence). The CDR3 extends over 16 amino acids. The CDR3 spells CSASGGAGGNTDTQYF. The CDR3 bases are TGCAGTGCTAGTGGAGGTGCGGGGGGAAACACAGATACGCAGTATTTT.